In this sample, the clone carrying this TCR beta chain turned up a few times. A second PCR of roughly 7 to 11 cycles used a sample-barcoded 5' primer and a J-beta primer mix. TCRdb recomputed calls from the 5' RACE reads with MiXCR, one row per CDR3 protein. The sample lists 800,000 or so distinct CDR3 sequences; around a quarter were seen once. This sample is drawn from a study of blood T cells in healthy people across ages. The CDR3 is 15 amino acids. Per the germline V gene, CDR1 is SGHRS and CDR2 is YFSETQ. The V gene lost 4 bases and the J gene lost 6 bases, with 17 bases spanning the gap. The same data also went into a second study, on T cells of mothers and their children.

The TCR comes from a boy under 18 in good health. The V gene is TRBV5-1, the J gene TRBJ2-4; D may be TRBD1 (6 bases). The material sequenced was blood. CDR3 protein: CASSTQGQRGNIQYF. CDR3 nucleotide sequence: TGCGCCAGCAGCACTCAAGGACAGAGGGGAAACATTCAGTACTTC. Combining the CDR3 with reference TRBV5-1 and TRBJ2-4 gives the whole variable domain KAGVTQTPRYLIKTRGQQVTLSCSPISGHRSVSWYQQTPGQGLQFLFEYFSETQRNKGNFPGRFSGRQFSNSRSEMNVSTLELGDSALYLCASSTQGQRGNIQYFGAGTRLSVL.